The rows below give T cell receptor beta chains drawn from one sample of a study of blood T cell repertoires in COVID-19. Method: immunoSEQ multiplex PCR; TCRdb's copy keeps in-frame clones and lacks some. The repertoire holds over 600,000 clones, with around 89% as singletons. Sequencing used peripheral blood. These receptor sequences come from a woman aged 18-29 years with acute or convalescent COVID-19. CDR3s include the opening cysteine and the closing phenylalanine or tryptophan. Each record gives: J gene, clone size, V gene, D gene, CDR3 DNA, CDR3 protein. D genes are given only for firm matches. Clone size is shown for a subset of rows, as once, few, many or a class of expanded clone.

TRBJ2-5,.,TRBV5-1,TRBD1,TGCGCCAGCAGCACGACAGGGAAAGAGACCCAGTACTTC,CASSTTGKETQYF
TRBJ1-1,.,TRBV28,TRBD1,TGTGCCAGCAGTAGTCCCGGGACAGGTTCGGACACTGAAGCTTTCTTT,CASSSPGTGSDTEAFF
TRBJ1-1,few,TRBV2,TRBD1,TGTGCCAGCAGACCTGACAGGGAAGTGCCTGAAGCTTTCTTT,CASRPDREVPEAFF
TRBJ1-3,.,TRBV2,.,TGTGCCAGCAGTGAAAGTCGAGAGTCTGGAAACACCATATATTTT,CASSESRESGNTIYF
TRBJ2-1,.,TRBV6-5,.,TGTGCCAGCAGGCCGGGGGGCTCCTGGGGAGAGCAGTTCTTC,CASRPGGSWGEQFF
TRBJ1-2,.,TRBV6-1,TRBD1,TGTGCCAGCAGTGATTCGGGAGGACCCGTGGACAGGGGAAAGGGCTACACCTTC,CASSDSGGPVDRGKGYTF
TRBJ1-2,.,TRBV6-2/TRBV6-3,TRBD1,TGTGCCAGCAGCCAGCCTCAGGACAGGGATCCCTATGGCTACACCTTC,CASSQPQDRDPYGYTF
TRBJ2-7,.,TRBV5-8,TRBD2,TGTGCCAGCAGCGGAGGACTAGCGCAGGGCTACGAGCAGTACTTC,CASSGGLAQGYEQYF
TRBJ2-6,once,TRBV9,.,TGTGCCAGCAGCCTCACCGGAAGCCCTAGGCTCTCTGGGGCCAACGTCCTGACTTTC,CASSLTGSPRLSGANVLTF
TRBJ1-4,once,TRBV18,.,TGTGCCAGCTCACCACCAGTAGGGGTAGACGGACGCTATGAAAAACTGTTTTTT,CASSPPVGVDGRYEKLFF
TRBJ1-1,.,TRBV12-3/TRBV12-4,TRBD1,TGTGCCAGCAGTTCGACAGGGGATGTAGAAGCTTTCTTT,CASSSTGDVEAFF
TRBJ1-1,.,TRBV6-1,TRBD1,TGTGCCAGCAGTGATCCCGGACAGGACAAGAACACTGAAGCTTTCTTT,CASSDPGQDKNTEAFF
TRBJ1-2,.,TRBV12-3/TRBV12-4,.,TGTGCCAGCAGTTTAGTCGGAGCCAGTGGCTACACCTTC,CASSLVGASGYTF
TRBJ1-4,.,TRBV5-1,.,TGCGCCAGCAGCTTGGGAAACGGGGATGAAAAACTGTTTTTT,CASSLGNGDEKLFF
TRBJ1-4,.,TRBV9,.,TGTGCCAGTTCGGGGGGGCCATCTGAAAAACTGTTTTTT,CASSGGPSEKLFF
TRBJ2-1,.,TRBV3-1/TRBV3-2,.,TGTGCCAGCAGCCCACATCCGTCTAGGAAGCCTCGGGGTGAGCAGTTCTTC,CASSPHPSRKPRGEQFF
TRBJ1-2,.,TRBV7-9,.,TGTGCCAGCAGCCTCACGGGAAACCGGGATGGCTACACCTTC,CASSLTGNRDGYTF
TRBJ2-5,.,TRBV13,TRBD2,TGTGCCAGCAGCTTCCATAGCGGGGGGGCGGAGACCCAGTACTTC,CASSFHSGGAETQYF
TRBJ1-1,few,TRBV18,.,TGTGCCAGCTCTCCCCGCGGGTTCGGCACTGAAGCTTTCTTT,CASSPRGFGTEAFF
TRBJ2-7,.,TRBV5-1,TRBD2,TGCGCCAGCAGCCCCTCTAGCGGGGGGGTGAGAGAGCAGTACTTC,CASSPSSGGVREQYF
TRBJ2-3,.,TRBV10-3,.,TGTGCCGCCCGGACCGGGGGGCACACAGATACGCAGTATTTT,CAARTGGHTDTQYF
TRBJ2-5,.,TRBV4-1,TRBD1,TGCGCCAGCAGCCACACAGGGGAAGAGACCCAGTACTTC,CASSHTGEETQYF
TRBJ1-3,.,TRBV10-3,.,TGTGCCATCAGTGACGGGAGCTCTGGAAACACCATATATTTT,CAISDGSSGNTIYF
TRBJ1-1,.,TRBV7-9,.,TGTGCCAGCAGCTTAGTTAGTGGGGAAGGAGGGGATGACACTGAAGCTTTCTTT,CASSLVSGEGGDDTEAFF
TRBJ2-7,.,TRBV6-2/TRBV6-3,.,TGTGCCAGCAGTTATCAGGGCTACGAGCAGTACTTC,CASSYQGYEQYF
TRBJ1-2,.,TRBV10-2,TRBD1,TGCGCCAGCACGAAGGAAAGTGGACAGGGGGTTTATGGCTACACCTTC,CASTKESGQGVYGYTF
TRBJ1-1,.,TRBV7-9,TRBD1,TGTGCCAGCAGCGCTGTAACAGGGGGTCTGAACACTGAAGCTTTCTTT,CASSAVTGGLNTEAFF
TRBJ1-6,.,TRBV9,TRBD1,TGTGCCAGCCGCCGGGACAGTACTAATTCACCCCTCCACTTT,CASRRDSTNSPLHF
TRBJ1-1,few,TRBV19,.,TGTGCCAGTAGTATGGGCGAACGGGGGTCCTTGAACACTGAAGCTTTCTTT,CASSMGERGSLNTEAFF
TRBJ2-2,.,TRBV10-1,.,TGCGCCAGCGGCAACACAGGCCTCGGGGAGCTGTTTTTT,CASGNTGLGELFF
TRBJ1-5,.,TRBV25-1,.,TGTGCCAGCAGTGAACAGGGCAATCAGCCCCAGCATTTT,CASSEQGNQPQHF
TRBJ2-5,.,TRBV9,.,TGTGCCAGCAGCCCAGGACTGTCAAGAGGCCCCCAAGAGACCCAGTACTTC,CASSPGLSRGPQETQYF
TRBJ2-1,.,TRBV6-5,.,TGTGCCAGCAGTACAAAAGGACAGTTACAAGGTGAGCAGTTCTTC,CASSTKGQLQGEQFF
TRBJ1-1,.,TRBV4-1,.,TGCGCCAGCAGCCAAGAATTCCGGGACACTGAAGCTTTCTTT,CASSQEFRDTEAFF
TRBJ1-1,.,TRBV2,TRBD1,TGTGCCAGCAGTGAAAGACAGGGCAGCACTGAAGCTTTCTTT,CASSERQGSTEAFF
TRBJ1-1,few,TRBV27,TRBD1,TGTGCCAGCAGCCGTACGACAGGGGAGGCTTTCTTT,CASSRTTGEAFF
TRBJ2-6,.,TRBV29-1,TRBD1,TGCAGCGCCGGGACAGGGACTGGGGCCAACGTCCTGACTTTC,CSAGTGTGANVLTF
TRBJ1-1,.,TRBV24-1,.,TGTGCCACCAGTGATTCCGCCCCCGGGACATACACTGAAGCTTTCTTT,CATSDSAPGTYTEAFF
TRBJ1-2,.,TRBV6-6,TRBD1,TGTGCCAGCAGTTACACACAGGGGGCGTATGGCTACACCTTC,CASSYTQGAYGYTF
TRBJ1-1,.,TRBV25-1,TRBD1,TGTGCCAGCAGTGCTCCGGGACAGTTAGGCCTGAACACTGAAGCTTTCTTT,CASSAPGQLGLNTEAFF
TRBJ2-7,.,TRBV11-2,.,TGTGCCAGCAGCATACAGGGCCACTGGAACGAGCAGTACTTC,CASSIQGHWNEQYF
TRBJ1-1,.,TRBV5-1,.,TGCGCCAGCAGCCAGACGGTCGGAGGTGAAGCTTTCTTT,CASSQTVGGEAFF
TRBJ1-5,.,TRBV2,TRBD1,TGTGCCAGCAGAGCGGAAGGACAGGACAATCAGCCCCAGCATTTT,CASRAEGQDNQPQHF
TRBJ1-5,.,TRBV15,TRBD1,TGTGCCACCAGCCCTAGACAGGGGGAAAATCAGCCCCAGCATTTT,CATSPRQGENQPQHF
TRBJ1-1,.,TRBV2,.,TGTGCCAGCAGTGAAGCGCGGGCAGTGAGCACTGAAGCTTTCTTT,CASSEARAVSTEAFF
TRBJ2-3,.,TRBV18,TRBD2,TGTGCCAGCTCACCCGGACTAGCGGACACAGATACGCAGTATTTT,CASSPGLADTDTQYF
TRBJ1-1,.,TRBV5-5,.,TGTGCCAGCAGCTCCCGGGTTTCGAACACTGAAGCTTTCTTT,CASSSRVSNTEAFF
TRBJ1-4,.,TRBV28,.,TGTGCCAGCAGTAGTACCTGGAGTAGACTGTTTTTT,CASSSTWSRLFF
TRBJ1-1,.,TRBV4-3,.,TGCGCCAGCAGCCGGACAGCCTCGGAAGCTTTCTTT,CASSRTASEAFF
TRBJ1-5,once,TRBV24-1,.,TGTGCCACCAGTGATTCCAGGGTGGTAAATCAGCCCCAGCATTTT,CATSDSRVVNQPQHF
TRBJ1-6,.,TRBV6-4,.,TGTGCCAGCAGTGACTCGGAGCACCCCTATAATTCACCCCTCCACTTT,CASSDSEHPYNSPLHF
TRBJ2-5,.,TRBV7-9,.,TGTGCCAGCAGCCCCCGTCCGGAGGTTGGGGAGACCCAGTACTTC,CASSPRPEVGETQYF
TRBJ2-2,.,TRBV10-3,.,TGTGCCATCAGTGAGTCGAAGGGGCTGGGCACCGGGGAGCTGTTTTTT,CAISESKGLGTGELFF
TRBJ1-5,.,TRBV7-2,.,TGTGCCAGCAGCTTACGAGTAGGGGGAAGCAATCAGCCCCAGCATTTT,CASSLRVGGSNQPQHF
TRBJ2-3,.,TRBV21-1,.,TGTGCCAGCAGCAAAGGGAGGGGGGACAGGGGTCCAGATACGCAGTATTTT,CASSKGRGDRGPDTQYF